The rows below give T cell receptor beta chains drawn from one sample of a study of blood T cell repertoires in COVID-19. Assay: immunoSEQ multiplex PCR; the TCRdb copy retains only in-frame clones and omits some. The data hold about 140,000 clones, with about 83% observed a single time. Sequences were obtained from peripheral blood. The source is a man aged 25 to 45 with COVID-19, enrolled during active disease. The conserved cysteine and the conserved F or W are not part of the CDR3 here.

V gene,J gene,CDR3 protein
TRBV4-2,TRBJ1-4,ASSQSGHEEKLF
TRBV4-3,TRBJ2-1,ASSRSLGGRLDEQF
TRBV6-5,TRBJ2-1,ASSLGTSGNNEQF
TRBV7-2,TRBJ2-7,ASSSGAGHSYEQY
TRBV28,TRBJ1-2,ASSLLSLRQSNYGYT
TRBV9,TRBJ2-6,ASSVEAGGFSGANVLT
TRBV4-3,TRBJ1-1,ASSQDSTAGTEAF
TRBV6-5,TRBJ2-1,ATYSGQGLGEQF
TRBV9,TRBJ1-4,ASSVAGLANEKLF
TRBV3-1/TRBV3-2,TRBJ2-3,ASSQSFPGDTQY
TRBV4-3,TRBJ2-1,ASSPYLTGSSYNEQF
TRBV5-4,TRBJ1-6,ASSCPPGHYNSPLH
TRBV7-2,TRBJ2-5,ASSLAGQGRTETQY
TRBV28,TRBJ2-2,ASSTVANTGELF
TRBV9,TRBJ2-2,ASSVYGAGELF
TRBV27,TRBJ2-7,ASSPEAGVTYEQY
TRBV6-5,TRBJ2-3,ASRVLAGPDTQY
TRBV5-4,TRBJ1-1,ASSPGYTEAF
TRBV15,TRBJ1-1,ATKTDRLNTEAF
TRBV2,TRBJ2-2,ASSAGAGGNTGELF
TRBV11-2,TRBJ1-2,ASSLAGGIYGYT
TRBV18,TRBJ1-1,ASSSGQGRTEAF
TRBV7-9,TRBJ2-1,ASRKQWSQQF
TRBV3-1/TRBV3-2,TRBJ1-5,ASSQLGNQPQH
TRBV2,TRBJ1-5,ASLWDRASNQPQH
TRBV28,TRBJ2-7,ASKPGGLAGNPSYEQY
TRBV28,TRBJ2-1,ASSFIGGAYEQF
TRBV7-9,TRBJ2-7,ASSRIGGRDPVYEQY
TRBV28,TRBJ1-3,ASREHSRGRNTIY
TRBV29-1,TRBJ1-1,SGGGRGTEAF
TRBV15,TRBJ1-5,ATSRDIWEVGGFSNQPQH
TRBV5-1,TRBJ2-7,ASRAGGPSYEQY
TRBV18,TRBJ1-2,ASSPDSNYGYT
TRBV9,TRBJ2-1,ASSGRQGPEQF
TRBV10-1,TRBJ2-5,ASSESPGTGSQETQY
TRBV5-5,TRBJ2-7,ASSGTRGSYEQY
TRBV18,TRBJ1-2,ASSPTGTDGSYGYT
TRBV9,TRBJ1-5,ASSVGQGINQPQH
TRBV4-1,TRBJ2-2,ASSLQDRGRTGELF
TRBV3-1/TRBV3-2,TRBJ2-3,ASSQEASVSTDTQY
TRBV20-1,TRBJ2-7,SASGQSAAGGIGYEQY
TRBV19,TRBJ2-7,ASSIAGELSYEQY
TRBV7-9,TRBJ2-1,ASSLLGPRGEQF
TRBV7-2,TRBJ1-2,ASSPYRGSNYGYT
TRBV7-9,TRBJ1-1,ASRTGRVTEAF
TRBV3-1/TRBV3-2,TRBJ2-1,ASSLSFGQGKGEQF